This TCR beta chain stems from a study of OX40 agonist ivuxolimab in advanced cancers. Sequencing used immunoSEQ multiplex PCR; TCRdb keeps in-frame clones, though not all of them. The sample holds tens of thousands of clones; roughly 86% are singletons and the top ten take about 0.8%. V was clipped by 5 bases and J by 4 bases, with 12 bases between them. CDR3 length: 13 amino acids. In germline, CDR1 is SGHRS, CDR2 YFSETQ. V is TRBV5-1 and J is TRBJ1-2; D call uncertain. The receptor comes from an adult with an advanced solid tumor such as melanoma, head and neck, liver or kidney cancer. Sequenced material: CD4+ or CD8+ T cells sorted from blood, taken in a trial of the OX40 agonist ivuxolimab. The CDR3 bases are TGCGCCAGCAGTCCCGGGCCGACCTATGGCTACACCTTC. Residues: CASSPGPTYGYTF. The variable domain in full, completed from reference TRBV5-1 and TRBJ1-2, reads KAGVTQTPRYLIKTRGQQVTLSCSPISGHRSVSWYQQTPGQGLQFLFEYFSETQRNKGNFPGRFSGRQFSNSRSEMNVSTLELGDSALYLCASSPGPTYGYTFGSGTRLTVV.